The rows below give T cell receptor beta chains drawn from one sample of a study of regulatory T cells in long-lasting Graves disease. A single record per CDR3 protein comes from TCRdb applying MiXCR to the multiplex PCR reads. The sample gives about 380,000 distinct CDR3 sequences, about 14% of which show up once; roughly 20% is in the top ten. This specimen consisted of peripheral blood mononuclear cells (PBMCs), obtained at new diagnosis, from a patient treated with antithyroid drugs. The receptors shown here come from a female donor with Graves disease. Each CDR3 is given with its conserved first and last residue. D genes are given only for firm matches. The listing skips clone size in some rows; elsewhere it reads once, few, many or a size class.

abundance | d_gene | j_gene | len | v_gene | CDR3aa | CDR3nt
many | NA | TRBJ1-1 | 16 | TRBV5-1 | CASSLAYGTVNTEAFF | TGCGCCAGCAGCTTGGCCTATGGTACCGTGAACACTGAAGCTTTCTTT
many | TRBD1 | TRBJ2-2 | 17 | TRBV27 | CASSLTGGVANTGELFF | TGTGCCAGCAGTCTTACAGGGGGCGTCGCGAACACCGGGGAGCTGTTTTTT
many | NA | TRBJ1-1 | 15 | TRBV16 | CASSQSLQGYTEAFF | TGTGCCAGCAGCCAATCATTGCAGGGCTACACTGAAGCTTTCTTT
many | TRBD2 | TRBJ2-3 | 15 | TRBV2 | CASSEGTKSTDTQYF | TGTGCCAGCAGTGAGGGGACTAAAAGCACAGATACGCAGTATTTT
many | TRBD2 | TRBJ2-7 | 15 | TRBV6-1 | CASSYSGRASGEQYF | TGTGCCAGCAGCTATAGCGGGAGGGCCTCCGGAGAGCAGTACTTC
many | NA | TRBJ2-1 | 16 | TRBV29-1 | CSVDAVDGKDYDEQFF | TGCAGCGTTGACGCTGTGGACGGGAAAGACTATGATGAGCAGTTCTTC
many | NA | TRBJ1-5 | 16 | TRBV6-5 | CASSYAGGAGNQPQHF | TGTGCCAGCAGTTACGCGGGGGGCGCGGGCAATCAGCCCCAGCATTTT
many | TRBD1 | TRBJ2-1 | 16 | TRBV27 | CASSLSWDSPYNEQFF | TGTGCCAGCAGTTTATCGTGGGACAGCCCCTACAATGAGCAGTTCTTC
many | NA | TRBJ2-4 | 12 | TRBV6-2/TRBV6-3 | CASSGRNLESHF | TGTGCCAGCAGTGGGCGAAACCTGGAGTCACACTTC
many | TRBD2 | TRBJ2-2 | 17 | TRBV9 | CATQVKTRGGGTGELFF | TGTGCCACCCAGGTGAAGACGCGGGGGGGAGGGACCGGGGAGCTGTTTTTT
NA | TRBD1 | TRBJ1-2 | 16 | TRBV27 | CASSPLNLGTGYGYTF | TGTGCCAGCAGTCCATTAAACCTCGGGACAGGTTATGGCTACACCTTC
many | NA | TRBJ2-3 | 10 | TRBV20-1 | CSAHTDTQYF | TGCAGTGCTCACACAGATACGCAGTATTTT
NA | NA | TRBJ1-3 | 12 | TRBV20-1 | CSAGVTGNTIYF | TGCAGTGCTGGGGTAACAGGAAACACCATATATTTT
many | NA | TRBJ1-1 | 15 | TRBV28 | CASRVMAGSNTEAFF | TGTGCCAGCAGAGTCATGGCAGGGTCGAACACTGAAGCTTTCTTT
many | NA | TRBJ1-4 | 16 | TRBV12-3/TRBV12-4 | CASSLTSFSANEKLFF | TGTGCCAGCAGTTTAACCTCCTTCTCGGCTAATGAAAAACTGTTTTTT
NA | TRBD1 | TRBJ1-4 | 17 | TRBV3-1 | CASSQDGKGTADEKLFF | TGTGCCAGCAGCCAAGACGGGAAAGGGACAGCGGATGAAAAACTGTTTTTT
NA | NA | TRBJ1-2 | 16 | TRBV6-2/TRBV6-3 | CASSYSGGRTNYGYTF | TGTGCCAGCAGTTACTCAGGGGGGAGGACTAACTATGGCTACACCTTC
many | TRBD1 | TRBJ2-5 | 14 | TRBV11-2 | CASSSAGGGETQYF | TGTGCCAGCAGCTCGGCAGGGGGCGGGGAGACCCAGTACTTC
many | NA | TRBJ1-2 | 15 | TRBV11-2 | CASSPGGFPNYGYTF | TGTGCCAGCAGCCCCGGGGGGTTTCCTAACTATGGCTACACCTTC
many | NA | TRBJ1-5 | 15 | TRBV7-2 | CASSLATARGEPQHF | TGTGCCAGCAGCTTAGCGACGGCTCGGGGGGAGCCCCAGCATTTT
many | NA | TRBJ2-2 | 14 | TRBV14 | CASSQDRGTGELFF | TGTGCCAGCAGCCAAGACAGGGGAACCGGGGAGCTGTTTTTT
few | TRBD1 | TRBJ2-2 | 19 | TRBV7-9 | CASSLIAYYRGRGTGELFF | TGTGCCAGCAGCTTAATTGCCTACTACAGGGGAAGAGGAACCGGGGAGCTGTTTTTT
many | NA | TRBJ1-1 | 17 | TRBV6-1 | CASTQGSAGARNTEAFF | TGTGCCAGCACCCAAGGGTCCGCAGGGGCCCGGAACACTGAAGCTTTCTTT
few | NA | TRBJ2-3 | 12 | TRBV20-1 | CSARDVGATQYF | TGCAGTGCTAGAGATGTAGGAGCGACGCAGTATTTT